What follows are 18 T cell receptor beta chains derived from one specimen sequenced in a study of Graves' ophthalmopathy and Graves' hyperthyroidism. Amplified material comprised TCR beta CDR3 regions derived from RNA transcripts. An opening RT-PCR round employed HTBI primers and preceded a second-round multiplex PCR. TCRdb ran MiXCR on the multiplex PCR reads and lists one entry per CDR3 protein. The sample consists of about 58,000 distinct CDR3 sequences, less than 65% of them appearing once. The sequencing sample was made of peripheral blood. These receptors were obtained from an adult woman with Graves' ophthalmopathy.

Regarding this clonotype: A junction boundary mismatches the germline segment, possibly from a read error. V is TRBV7-6 and J is TRBJ2-5; maybe TRBD2 (5 bases). The CDR3 length is 11 residues. Germline CDR1 reads SGHVS; CDR2 reads FNYEAQ. DNA of the CDR3: TGTGCCTGCAGCTCTCAAGGGAGCCAGTACTTC. This codes for CACSSQGSQYF.

This clonotype was seen many times. This clone may be a read error of a much larger clone one base away. The chain recombines TRBV6-6 with TRBJ2-7; D is possibly TRBD2 (7 bases). The CDR3 is 14 residues long. From germline, CDR1 is MNHNY and CDR2 SVGAGI (reference sequence). Trimming took off 8 bases at V and 2 bases at J, with 16 bases between the two ends. CDR3 nucleotides: TGTGCCAGCTGGGGGCGGGAGCGAGCCTACGAGCAGTACTTC. Encoded protein: CASWGRERAYEQYF.

This clonotype was observed a few times. The rearrangement joins TRBV28 to TRBJ2-3, with TRBD2 identical over 12 bases. V trimming: 5 bases; J trimming: 5 bases; junction bases outside the gene matches: 14. CDR3 length: 18 residues. The germline V gene encodes CDR1 MDHEN and CDR2 SYDVKM. The CDR3 sequence is CASSTRLAGEGLEDTQYF. DNA of the CDR3: TGTGCCAGCAGTACCCGACTAGCGGGAGAAGGTTTAGAAGATACGCAGTATTTT.

V and J are TRBV19 and TRBJ1-2; 7 bases are a match to TRBD1. J was trimmed by 5 bases and V by 5 bases; bases with no gene match: 11. The CDR3 sequence is 15 residues long. CDR1 LNHDA and CDR2 SQIVND come from the germline V gene (reference sequence). The DNA of the CDR3 is TGTGCCAGTAGTGCGGGACAGACCAAAGTATATGGCTACACCTTC. Translating it yields CASSAGQTKVYGYTF.

This clonotype occurred many times. V is TRBV10-3 and J is TRBJ1-3; no reliable D call. Per the germline V gene, CDR1 is ENHRY and CDR2 is SYGVKD. Trimming cost V 4 bases and J 0 bases, with 16 bases left between them. The CDR3 extends over 17 amino acids. The CDR3 nucleotides are TGTGCCATCAGTGGGGGTCTCGTCCCCGGCTCTGGAAACACCATATATTTT. It specifies CAISGGLVPGSGNTIYF.

CDR3: CASSSGANGGYTIYF. CDR3 nucleotides: TGCGCCAGCAGCTCGGGAGCAAATGGTGGCTACACCATATATTTT. This rearrangement joins TRBV5-1 to TRBJ1-3; D remains unclear. The CDR3 loop spans 15 amino acids. Looked up from germline, CDR1 is SGHRS and CDR2 is YFSETQ. The V gene lost 3 bases and the J gene lost 8 bases, with 18 bases spanning the gap.

In its sample, this clonotype was seen a few times. The rearrangement uses TRBV9 and TRBJ1-2; the match to TRBD1 covers 7 bases. This CDR3 is 13 amino acids long. Trimming removed 4 bases from V and 4 bases from J; junction bases left unmatched: 4. The germline gives CDR1 SGDLS, CDR2 YYNGEE. CDR3 DNA: TGTGCCAGCAGCCTGGGGACAGTCTATGGCTACACCTTC. It is translated as CASSLGTVYGYTF.

This sequence joins TRBV9 and TRBJ2-3; D is ambiguous. Trimming stripped 4 bases from V and 6 bases from J, with 15 bases between. The CDR3 is 14 residues long. Germline CDR1 and CDR2: SGDLS and YYNGEE. CDR3: CASSLGPVADTQYF. In DNA, the CDR3 is TGTGCCAGCAGCTTAGGACCCGTGGCGGATACGCAGTATTTT. The variable domain in full, with the rest retrieved from reference TRBV9 and TRBJ2-3, is DSGVTQTPKHLITATGQRVTLRCSPRSGDLSVYWYQQSLDQGLQFLIQYYNGEERAKGNILERFSAQQFPDLHSELNLSSLELGDSALYFCASSLGPVADTQYFGPGTRLTVL.

The V gene is TRBV5-1, the J gene TRBJ2-3; D possibly uses TRBD1 or TRBD2 (7 bases each). The CDR3 consists of 15 residues. V was shortened by 4 bases and J by 6 bases, with 18 bases between the two germline ends. The germline V gene encodes CDR1 SGHRS and CDR2 YFSETQ. As DNA, the CDR3 is TGCGCCAGCAGCCCGCAGGGGGGGGGGGGGGATACGCAGTATTTT. The encoded protein is CASSPQGGGGDTQYF. Filled out from reference TRBV5-1 and TRBJ2-3, the complete variable domain reads KAGVTQTPRYLIKTRGQQVTLSCSPISGHRSVSWYQQTPGQGLQFLFEYFSETQRNKGNFPGRFSGRQFSNSRSEMNVSTLELGDSALYLCASSPQGGGGDTQYFGPGTRLTVL.

This chain uses TRBV5-1 with TRBJ2-7; no reliable D call. Trimming took off 0 bases at V and 3 bases at J, with 13 bases between the two ends. The CDR3 extends over 15 amino acids. Per the germline V gene, CDR1 is SGHRS and CDR2 is YFSETQ. CDR3 DNA: TGCGCCAGCAGCTTGGACGTGGACCGACTCTACGAGCAGTACTTC. It codes for CASSLDVDRLYEQYF.

This clonotype was recorded at least ten times. V and J are TRBV14 and TRBJ2-5; no definite D call. V gave up 1 base and J gave up 2 bases, with 5 bases separating them. Germline CDR1 and CDR2: SGHDN and FVKESK. The CDR3 covers 13 residues. CDR3 sequence: CASSQGLQETQYF. In DNA, the CDR3 is TGTGCCAGCAGCCAAGGTCTTCAAGAGACCCAGTACTTC.

DNA of the CDR3: TGTGCCAGCAGTCGATTGGGGGAGGGGGCCGGCTACACCTTC. Its protein product is CASSRLGEGAGYTF. The chain links TRBV7-2 to TRBJ1-2; 7 bases are a match to TRBD1. J lost 8 bases, V lost 6 bases, and 12 bases had no gene match. This CDR3 region has 14 residues. Germline V gene sequence: CDR1 SGHTA, CDR2 FQGNSA.

This clonotype came up many times. This chain links TRBV4-1 with TRBJ2-3, with TRBD1 matching 8 bases. Germline V gene data show CDR1 as MGHRA and CDR2 as YSYEKL. The CDR3 is 15 amino acids. V gave up 3 bases and J gave up 1 base; unmatched junction bases: 3. CDR3 DNA sequence: TGCGCCAGCAGCCAGAGGGGACAGGGCACAGATACGCAGTATTTT. It codes for CASSQRGQGTDTQYF.

This clonotype was observed at least ten times. The gene calls are TRBV27 and TRBJ2-1; TRBD1 agrees at 8 bases. Unmatched junction bases numbered 9, after V lost 5 bases and J lost 6 bases. Germline CDR1 reads MNHEY; CDR2 reads SMNVEV (reference sequence). The CDR3 runs 15 residues. The CDR3 DNA reads as TGTGCCAGCAGTCTAAAGGGACAGGTATTCAATGAGCAGTTCTTC. Amino acid sequence: CASSLKGQVFNEQFF.

This clonotype was seen only once. Because the CDR3 is missing its conserved closing phenylalanine or tryptophan, this is likely a read error. The chain couples TRBV5-5 to TRBJ1-3, with 7 bases fitting TRBD1. This CDR3 comprises 13 residues. Looked up from germline, CDR1 is SGHKS and CDR2 is YYEKEE (reference sequence). Unmatched junction bases numbered 2, after V lost 4 bases and J lost 4 bases. Here the CDR3 reads CASSMGQGNTIYL. CDR3 DNA: TGTGCCAGCAGCATGGGACAGGGAAACACCATATATCTT.

The V call is TRBV10-1, the J call TRBJ1-2, with D hard to call. This CDR3 has 13 amino acids. Germline CDR1 reads WNHNN; CDR2 reads SYGVQD (reference sequence). Trimming pared 3 bases from V and 2 bases from J, leaving 7 bases between. CDR3 sequence (DNA): TGCGCCAGCAGTGATGGCAGGAACTATGGCTACACCTTC. This sequence encodes CASSDGRNYGYTF.

Points on this clonotype: Given the absence of the conserved phenylalanine or tryptophan at the CDR3 end, a read error is likely. The limits of the CDR3 on the DNA are not certain, so only TCRdb's listed CDR3 is given. This chain links TRBV20-1 with TRBJ2-6; the D segment call TRBD1 is taken from the table without a DNA check. Germline CDR1 DFQATT, CDR2 SNEGSKA (reference sequence). The CDR3 length equals 10 residues, ends included. The CDR3 spells CSARGGDRAS.

The chain carries TRBV20-1 and TRBJ1-1; TRBD1 is a possible D gene (5 bases). The CDR3 length is 12 residues. Trimming cost V 5 bases and J 4 bases, with 11 bases left between them. In germline, CDR1 is DFQATT, CDR2 SNEGSKA (reference sequence). CDR3 bases: TGCAGTGCTTATCCCGGGGGCACTGAAGCTTTCTTT. It codes for CSAYPGGTEAFF.